This T cell receptor (beta chain) emerged from a study of beta chain features in type 1 diabetes. Study background: Similarity in age, gender and cell yields was seen between patients and healthy donors.

Investigators reverse transcribed all isolated RNA, so they sequenced expressed TCRB transcripts. Profiling relied on immunoSEQ multiplex PCR, and the TCRdb table lists in-frame clones only, not all of them. The sample has hundreds of thousands of clones, roughly 15% seen once. The study's findings and limits: These data did not resolve whether HLA type affects TCRB rearrangement.

Points on this clone: The antigen is undetermined.

Purity above 95% was achieved in all sorted populations. The clonotype originates from a man younger than 30 in good health. Sequencing input: naive CD4+ T cells from blood.

CDR3 amino acids: CASSQAGLRNNYGYTF. For the CDR3, the DNA is TGTGCCAGCAGCCAAGCCGGGTTACGGAACAACTATGGCTACACCTTC. The chain carries TRBV14 and TRBJ1-2, with unresolved D. V was clipped by 1 base and J by 2 bases, with 14 bases between them. Germline-derived CDR1 and CDR2 are SGHDN and FVKESK. The CDR3 sequence is 16 residues long.